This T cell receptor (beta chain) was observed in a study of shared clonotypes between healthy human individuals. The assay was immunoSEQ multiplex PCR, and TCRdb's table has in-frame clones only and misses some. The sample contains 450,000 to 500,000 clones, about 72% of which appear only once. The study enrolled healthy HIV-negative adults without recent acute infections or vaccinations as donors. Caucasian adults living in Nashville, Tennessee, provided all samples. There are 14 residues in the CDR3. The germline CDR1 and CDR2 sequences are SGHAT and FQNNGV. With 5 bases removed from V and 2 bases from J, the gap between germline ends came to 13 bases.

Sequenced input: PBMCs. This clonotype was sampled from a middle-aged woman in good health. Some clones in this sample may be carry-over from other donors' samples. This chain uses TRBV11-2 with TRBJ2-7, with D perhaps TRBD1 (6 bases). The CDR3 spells CASSPRTAAYEQYF. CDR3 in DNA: TGTGCCAGCAGCCCCCGGACAGCCGCCTACGAGCAGTACTTC.